The next 9 T cell receptor beta chains were all read from a single sample in a study of T cell changes during pregnancy in multiple sclerosis. Using immunoSEQ multiplex PCR, the repertoire was profiled, and TCRdb retains in-frame clones only, with some absent. The table lists fewer than 30,000 clones, around nine tenths of them singletons. The input for sequencing was CD8+ T cells from peripheral blood mononuclear cells, taken before pregnancy. Source of these receptors: a female donor with multiple sclerosis, enrolled in a pregnancy study.

J is TRBJ2-6 and V is TRBV5-1, with a possible D match to TRBD1 (5 bases). CDR3 size: 16 residues. Trimming cost V 0 bases and J 4 bases, with 11 bases left between them. Germline-derived CDR1 and CDR2 are SGHRS and YFSETQ. The CDR3 loop is CASSLEGARGANVLTF. The CDR3 DNA reads TGCGCCAGCAGCTTGGAAGGGGCCAGAGGGGCCAACGTCCTGACTTTC.

The chain links TRBV27 to TRBJ2-7; the D gene is possibly TRBD2 (7 bases). CDR1 is MNHEY and CDR2 is SMNVEV in the germline V gene (reference sequence). This CDR3 contains 11 residues. The CDR3 protein is CQSGGPLEQYF. For the CDR3, the DNA is TGTCAATCCGGGGGGCCTCTCGAGCAGTACTTC.

The rearrangement links TRBV2 to TRBJ2-7; 7 bases match TRBD1. The CDR3 contains 12 residues. J gave up 3 bases and V 6 bases, and 2 bases lay outside the gene matches. The germline V gene encodes CDR1 SNHLY and CDR2 FYNNEI. In DNA form, the CDR3 reads TGTGCCAGCAGATGGACAGGCTACGAGCAGTACTTC. It is translated as CASRWTGYEQYF. Drawing the rest from reference TRBV2 and TRBJ2-7, the complete variable domain is EPEVTQTPSHQVTQMGQEVILRCVPISNHLYFYWYRQILGQKVEFLVSFYNNEISEKSEIFDDQFSVERPDGSNFTLKIRSTKLEDSAMYFCASRWTGYEQYFGPGTRLTVT.

The chain carries TRBV7-6 and TRBJ1-1; no firm D call. Germline CDR1 SGHVS, CDR2 FNYEAQ. Trimming took off 1 base at V and 1 base at J, with 7 bases between the two ends. The CDR3 is 14 residues long. The CDR3: CASSLEAGNTEAFF. The DNA of the CDR3 is TGTGCCAGCAGCTTAGAAGCAGGGAACACTGAAGCTTTCTTT.

A word on this clone: The sample carries other DNA sequences with the same CDR3. The chain couples TRBV13 to TRBJ2-2, with D unclear. V was pared by 5 bases and J by 5 bases, with 12 bases between. CDR1 PRHDT and CDR2 FYEKMQ come from the germline V gene (reference sequence). This CDR3 comprises 14 residues. In nucleotides, the CDR3 is TGTGCCAGCAGCCCTACGGAGAGGACCGGGGAGCTGTTTTTT. Its protein is CASSPTERTGELFF.

The V and J genes are TRBV5-4 and TRBJ1-6; D might be TRBD1 (5 bases). The CDR3 is 14 residues long. Trimming cost V 2 bases and J 10 bases, with 13 bases left between them. Germline-derived CDR1 and CDR2 are SGHNT and YYREEE (reference sequence). The CDR3 region is CASSFGGLKSPLHF. The CDR3 DNA is TGTGCCAGCAGCTTCGGGGGGTTAAAATCACCCCTCCACTTT. Filled out from reference TRBV5-4 and TRBJ1-6, the complete variable domain reads ETGVTQSPTHLIKTRGQQVTLRCSSQSGHNTVSWYQQALGQGPQFIFQYYREEENGRGNFPPRFSGLQFPNYSSELNVNALELDDSALYLCASSFGGLKSPLHFGNGTRLTVT.

The genes are TRBV9 and TRBJ1-3; D is undetermined. Between the trimmed V and J ends, which lost 0 bases and 4 bases, there was a span of 11 bases. The CDR3 sequence is 15 residues long. The germline CDR1 and CDR2 sequences are SGDLS and YYNGEE. CDR3 loop: CASSVDGGIGNTIYF. In DNA form, the CDR3 reads TGTGCCAGCAGCGTAGACGGCGGGATCGGAAACACCATATATTTT.

The chain employs TRBV27 and TRBJ1-6; the match to TRBD1 covers 7 bases. CDR1 and CDR2 (germline): MNHEY, SMNVEV (reference sequence). The CDR3 is 15 amino acids. V lost 6 bases and J lost 14; bases outside the gene matches: 16. This CDR3 reads CASRVRGQPPGTLHF. For the CDR3, the DNA is TGTGCCAGCAGGGTGCGGGGACAGCCACCGGGAACCCTCCACTTT.

This sequence joins TRBV4-2 and TRBJ2-2; 11 bases are shared with TRBD2. The V gene's germline CDR1 is LGHNA and CDR2 YNFKEQ. The CDR3 loop spans 16 amino acids. V gave up 0 bases and J gave up 6 bases; unmatched junction bases: 3. The CDR3 loop reads CASSQDPSGGSGELFF. For the CDR3, the DNA is TGTGCCAGCAGCCAAGATCCTAGCGGGGGGTCCGGGGAGCTGTTTTTT.